The rows below give T cell receptor beta chains drawn from one sample of a study of T cell repertoires in cytomegalovirus infection. TCRdb re-called the reads with MiXCR, one entry per CDR3 protein. The table has some 170,000 distinct CDR3 sequences, about a sixth seen once. What was sequenced was CD8+ T cells from PBMCs. These receptors were taken from a human donor in good health (CMV status not recorded). Some clones in this sample may be carry-over from other donors' samples. CDR3s include the opening cysteine and the closing phenylalanine or tryptophan. Each record gives: J gene, V gene, CDR3 protein.

TRBJ2-3	TRBV6-6	CASSASRLAGGPSTDTQYF
TRBJ2-7	TRBV14	CASSQDRETGAYEQYF
TRBJ1-1	TRBV11-2	CASSLDRSGGTEAFF
TRBJ1-5	TRBV25-1	CASSEFHNQPQHF
TRBJ2-7	TRBV28	CASSFTPSEVSSYEQYF
TRBJ2-7	TRBV7-8	CASSVRGGAVYEQYF
TRBJ1-1	TRBV7-2	CASSLDRVITEAFF
TRBJ1-2	TRBV29-1	CSVIDRGKYGYTF
TRBJ2-5	TRBV7-2	CASTRDDKETQYF
TRBJ1-1	TRBV14	CASSQGQGFTEAFF
TRBJ2-2	TRBV7-8	CASSSRRGGQGAKNTGELFF
TRBJ1-5	TRBV29-1	CSVELGGAQPQHF
TRBJ2-1	TRBV7-8	CASSLSLADYLNEQFF
TRBJ1-2	TRBV28	CASRLFRIQGTYGYTF
TRBJ1-5	TRBV7-2	CASSRDSHSNQPQHF
TRBJ2-7	TRBV7-3	CASSPGRYEQYF
TRBJ2-1	TRBV4-1	CASSQEWGSYNEQFF
TRBJ1-1	TRBV2	CASYSNTEAFF
TRBJ2-1	TRBV19	CASSLGPREQFF
TRBJ2-3	TRBV6-2/TRBV6-3	CASSYLSLGDTQYF
TRBJ1-5	TRBV19	CASSIGGLGQPQHF
TRBJ2-3	TRBV9	CASSVAVGSSYTQYF
TRBJ1-1	TRBV6-2/TRBV6-3	CASSYQDGTEAFF
TRBJ2-7	TRBV7-2	CASSARGRHEQYF
TRBJ2-1	TRBV11-1	CASSPDRTGANEQFF
TRBJ1-1	TRBV6-2/TRBV6-3	CASTERVNTEAFF
TRBJ2-5	TRBV27	CASSLRGSQETQYF
TRBJ1-5	TRBV6-2/TRBV6-3	CASSGTLNQPQHF
TRBJ1-1	TRBV28	CASLLRTGGAEGRNTEAFF
TRBJ1-3	TRBV7-2	CASSLNGNTIYF
TRBJ1-5	TRBV7-8	CASSLAGQTRQSKWPQHF
TRBJ2-5	TRBV7-2	CASSFSRETQYF